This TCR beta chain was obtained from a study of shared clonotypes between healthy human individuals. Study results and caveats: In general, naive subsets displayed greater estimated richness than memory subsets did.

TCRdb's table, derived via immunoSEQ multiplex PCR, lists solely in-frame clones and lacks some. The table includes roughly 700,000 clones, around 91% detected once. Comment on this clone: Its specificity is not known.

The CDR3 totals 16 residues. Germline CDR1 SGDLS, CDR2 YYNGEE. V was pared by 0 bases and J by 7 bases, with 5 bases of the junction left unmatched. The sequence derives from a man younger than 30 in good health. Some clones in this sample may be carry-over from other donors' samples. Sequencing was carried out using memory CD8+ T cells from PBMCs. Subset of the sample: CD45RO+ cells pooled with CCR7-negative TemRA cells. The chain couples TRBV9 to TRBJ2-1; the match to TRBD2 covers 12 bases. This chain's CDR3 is CASSVVPTSGRNEQFF. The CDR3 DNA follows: TGTGCCAGCAGCGTAGTCCCCACTAGCGGGAGGAATGAGCAGTTCTTC. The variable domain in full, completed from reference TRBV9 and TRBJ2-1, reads DSGVTQTPKHLITATGQRVTLRCSPRSGDLSVYWYQQSLDQGLQFLIQYYNGEERAKGNILERFSAQQFPDLHSELNLSSLELGDSALYFCASSVVPTSGRNEQFFGPGTRLTVL.